This T cell receptor beta chain was profiled in a study of cytomegalovirus exposure and HLA in healthy donors. Comments on this clone: Its ends do not fully match the called genes, so a read error is possible.

Sequenced by immunoSEQ multiplex PCR; TCRdb stores in-frame clones only, minus some. The sample includes about 240,000 clones, 86% seen only once; the top ten take 0.95% to 1.5%. Germline V CDR1 and CDR2: MDHEN, SYDVKM. This CDR3 is 14 amino acids long. The sample was PBMCs. The sequence derives from a young woman in good health and CMV-seropositive. The chain employs TRBV28 and TRBJ1-1; 7 bases match TRBD1. For the CDR3, the DNA is TGTGCCAGCAGTTTCCAGCCAGGACAGGAGCCGGACCCCTTT. Residues: CASSFQPGQEPDPF.